This TCR beta chain was identified during a study of blood T cell repertoires in COVID-19. Study information: From the United States, Italy and Spain came samples of acute and convalescent COVID-19. T cells, B-cell-depleted T cells, or PBMCs supplied cDNA or gDNA.

Original analysis: Amplification from reference gene primers served as the basis for estimated nucleated cell counts. Sequencing used immunoSEQ multiplex PCR; TCRdb keeps in-frame clones, though not all of them. V, J and clone size are those of that table, while D and trimming were read from the DNA. This table has roughly 180,000 clones, 70% to 90% appearing once. About this clone: Additional DNA sequences in this sample encode the identical CDR3.

The germline CDR1 and CDR2 sequences are LGHDT and YNNKEL (reference sequence). The CDR3 consists of 12 residues. V lost 2 bases to trimming and J lost 4 bases, with 5 bases between them. Seattle's cohort entered during active infection and was followed longitudinally. This sequence joins TRBV3-1 (or the pseudogene TRBV3-2) and TRBJ1-2; D may be TRBD1 (5 bases). The TCR originated in a woman in her fifties or sixties with COVID-19, enrolled during active disease. Sequences were obtained from peripheral blood. CDR3 DNA sequence: TGTGCCAGCAGCCAAAGGGGCTATGGCTACACCTTC. It specifies CASSQRGYGYTF.